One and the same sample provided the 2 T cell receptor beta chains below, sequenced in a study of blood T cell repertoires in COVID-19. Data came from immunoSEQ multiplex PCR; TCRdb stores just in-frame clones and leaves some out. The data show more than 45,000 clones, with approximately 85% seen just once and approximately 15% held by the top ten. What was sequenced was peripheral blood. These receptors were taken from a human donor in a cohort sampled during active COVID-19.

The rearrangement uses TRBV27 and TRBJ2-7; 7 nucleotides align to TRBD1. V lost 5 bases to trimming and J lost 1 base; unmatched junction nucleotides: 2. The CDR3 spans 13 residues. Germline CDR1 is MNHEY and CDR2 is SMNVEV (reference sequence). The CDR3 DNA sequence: TGTGCCAGCAGTCGACAGGGTTCCTACGAGCAGTACTTC. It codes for CASSRQGSYEQYF.

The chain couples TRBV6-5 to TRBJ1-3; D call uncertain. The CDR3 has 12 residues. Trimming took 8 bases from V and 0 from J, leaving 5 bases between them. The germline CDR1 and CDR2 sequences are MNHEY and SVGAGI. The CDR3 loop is CASRSSGNTIYF. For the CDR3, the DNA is TGTGCCAGCCGGTCCTCTGGAAACACCATATATTTT.